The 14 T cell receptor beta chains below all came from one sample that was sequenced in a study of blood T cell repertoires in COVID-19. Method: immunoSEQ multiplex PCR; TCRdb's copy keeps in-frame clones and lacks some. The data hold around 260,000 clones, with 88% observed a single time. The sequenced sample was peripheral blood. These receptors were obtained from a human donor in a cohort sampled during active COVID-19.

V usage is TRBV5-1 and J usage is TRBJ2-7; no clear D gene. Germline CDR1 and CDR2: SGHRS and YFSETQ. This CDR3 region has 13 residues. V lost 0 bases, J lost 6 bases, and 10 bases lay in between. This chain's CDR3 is CASSLVISSEQYF. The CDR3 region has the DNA TGCGCCAGCAGCTTGGTCATTAGCTCCGAGCAGTACTTC.

The CDR3 DNA reads TGTGCCAGCAGCTCAAAAATCCGGGTAGCTTTCTTT. It translates to CASSSKIRVAFF. The rearrangement joins TRBV21-1 to TRBJ1-1. TRBV21-1 is annotated as a pseudogene. This CDR3 is built from 12 residues.

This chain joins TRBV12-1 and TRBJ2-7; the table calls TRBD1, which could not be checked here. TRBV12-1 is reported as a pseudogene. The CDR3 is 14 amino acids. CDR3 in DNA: TGTGCCAGCAGCTTCCGGGACATCTCCTACGAGCAGTACTTC. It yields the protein CASSFRDISYEQYF.

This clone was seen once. The CDR3: CASQTGDPYNSPLHF. In DNA, the CDR3 is TGTGCCTCGCAGACAGGGGATCCCTATAATTCACCCCTCCACTTT. V gene TRBV30 combines with J gene TRBJ1-6; 8 bases are shared with TRBD1. The germline CDR1 and CDR2 sequences are GTSNPN and SVGIG (reference sequence). There are 15 residues in the CDR3. V lost 7 bases, J lost 2 bases, and 7 bases stayed unmatched.

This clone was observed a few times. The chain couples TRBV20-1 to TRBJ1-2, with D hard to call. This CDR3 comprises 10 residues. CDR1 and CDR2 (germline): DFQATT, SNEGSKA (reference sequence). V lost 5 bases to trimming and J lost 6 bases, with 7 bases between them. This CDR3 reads CSARTDGYTF. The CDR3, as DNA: TGCAGTGCTCGAACGGATGGCTACACCTTC.

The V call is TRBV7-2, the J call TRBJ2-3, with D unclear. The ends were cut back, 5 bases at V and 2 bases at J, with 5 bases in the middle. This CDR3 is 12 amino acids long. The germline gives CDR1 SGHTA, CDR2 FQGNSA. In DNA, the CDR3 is TGTGCCAGCAGCAGCCTCACAGATACGCAGTATTTT. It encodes CASSSLTDTQYF.

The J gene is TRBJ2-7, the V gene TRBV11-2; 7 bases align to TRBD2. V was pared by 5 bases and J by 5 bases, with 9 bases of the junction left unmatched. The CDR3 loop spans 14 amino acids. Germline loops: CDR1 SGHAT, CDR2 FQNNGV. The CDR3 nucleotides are TGTGCCAGCAGCGCTCAGCGGGGCCGGAACGAGCAGTACTTC. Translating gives CASSAQRGRNEQYF.

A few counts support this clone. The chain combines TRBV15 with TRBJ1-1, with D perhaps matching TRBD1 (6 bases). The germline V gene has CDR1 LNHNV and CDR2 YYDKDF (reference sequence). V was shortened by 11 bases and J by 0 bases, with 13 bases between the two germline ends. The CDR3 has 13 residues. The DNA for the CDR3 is TGTGCCGTCGGGGGGCCGATGAACACTGAAGCTTTCTTT. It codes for CAVGGPMNTEAFF.

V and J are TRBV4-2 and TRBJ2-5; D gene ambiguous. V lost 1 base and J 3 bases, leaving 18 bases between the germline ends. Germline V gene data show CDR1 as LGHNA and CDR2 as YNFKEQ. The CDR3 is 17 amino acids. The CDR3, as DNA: TGTGCCAGCAGCCAAGTGGCACCTCCTAGAACCAAAGAGACCCAGTACTTC. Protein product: CASSQVAPPRTKETQYF.

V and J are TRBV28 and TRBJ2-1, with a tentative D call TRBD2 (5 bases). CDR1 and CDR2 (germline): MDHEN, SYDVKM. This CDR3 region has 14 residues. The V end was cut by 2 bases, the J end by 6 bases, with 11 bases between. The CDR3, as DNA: TGTGCCAGCAGTTTAGGCCGAAGCGGCAATGAGCAGTTCTTC. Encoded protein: CASSLGRSGNEQFF.

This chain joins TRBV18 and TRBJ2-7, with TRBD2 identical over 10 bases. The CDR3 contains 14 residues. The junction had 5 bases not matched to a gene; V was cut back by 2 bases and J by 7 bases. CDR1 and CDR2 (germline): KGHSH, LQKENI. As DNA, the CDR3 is TGTGCCAGCTCACCAGGGCTAGCGGGAGCGGAGCAGTACTTC. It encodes CASSPGLAGAEQYF.

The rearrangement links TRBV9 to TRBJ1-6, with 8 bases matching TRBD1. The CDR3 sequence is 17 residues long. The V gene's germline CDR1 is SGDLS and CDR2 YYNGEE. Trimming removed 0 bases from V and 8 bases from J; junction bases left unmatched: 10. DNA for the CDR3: TGTGCCAGCAGCGTAGGAGGCCAGGGGGCGCCTTATTCACCCCTCCACTTT. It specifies CASSVGGQGAPYSPLHF.

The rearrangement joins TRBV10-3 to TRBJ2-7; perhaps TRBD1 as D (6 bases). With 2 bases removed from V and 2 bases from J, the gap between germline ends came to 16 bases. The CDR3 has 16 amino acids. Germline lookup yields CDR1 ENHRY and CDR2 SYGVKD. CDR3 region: CAISEAYQGNTYEQYF. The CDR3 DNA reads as TGTGCCATCAGTGAGGCGTATCAGGGGAACACCTACGAGCAGTACTTC.

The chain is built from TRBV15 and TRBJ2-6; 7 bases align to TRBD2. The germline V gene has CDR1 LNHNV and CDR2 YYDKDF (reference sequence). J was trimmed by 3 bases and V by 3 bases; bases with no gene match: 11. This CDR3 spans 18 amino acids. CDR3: CATSRWGGGPNGANVLTF. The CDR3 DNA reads TGTGCCACCAGCAGGTGGGGGGGAGGGCCTAATGGGGCCAACGTCCTGACTTTC.